These T cell receptor beta chains were read from a single sample in a study of CD4 T cells in relation to SARS-CoV-2 and coronaviruses. These TCRs' antigens remain unknown. TCRdb's table, derived via immunoSEQ multiplex PCR, lists solely in-frame clones and lacks some. Of 16,000 or so clones listed, about 82% are singletons. Sequences were obtained from CD4+ T cells from PBMCs, cultured in vitro. The receptors were sampled from a human donor in good health. CDR3s include the opening cysteine and the closing phenylalanine or tryptophan. The D gene is left open where the match is weak. Clone size is given for some rows only: seen once, a few or many times, or a class if the clone is expanded.

CDR3 protein: CASARERELDTQYF; CDR3 DNA: TGTGCCAGCGCCCGGGAGCGGGAGCTAGATACGCAGTATTTT; V gene: TRBV6-5; clone size: -; D gene: TRBD2; J gene: TRBJ2-3
CDR3 protein: CASSFQLAGAEEQYF; CDR3 DNA: TGTGCCAGCAGCTTCCAGCTAGCGGGAGCAGAAGAGCAGTACTTC; V gene: TRBV7-9; clone size: -; D gene: TRBD2; J gene: TRBJ2-7
CDR3 protein: CASSYLLGRGEANYGYTF; CDR3 DNA: TGTGCCAGCAGTTACCTCCTTGGCAGGGGGGAAGCTAACTATGGCTACACCTTC; V gene: TRBV6-2/TRBV6-3; clone size: -; D gene: TRBD1; J gene: TRBJ1-2
CDR3 protein: CASSFLAATDTQYF; CDR3 DNA: TGTGCCAGCAGCTTTCTAGCGGCCACAGATACGCAGTATTTT; V gene: TRBV5-6; clone size: -; D gene: TRBD2; J gene: TRBJ2-3
CDR3 protein: CASSPPGYGNTIYF; CDR3 DNA: TGTGCCAGCTCACCGCCGGGTTACGGAAACACCATATATTTT; V gene: TRBV18; clone size: few; D gene: -; J gene: TRBJ1-3
CDR3 protein: CASSPSGRINEQFF; CDR3 DNA: TGTGCCAGCAGCCCCTCCGGGAGGATTAATGAGCAGTTCTTC; V gene: TRBV11-2; clone size: -; D gene: TRBD2; J gene: TRBJ2-1
CDR3 protein: CASSPRTSVSSYEQYF; CDR3 DNA: TGTGCCAGCAGCCCCCGGACTAGCGTCAGTTCCTACGAGCAGTACTTC; V gene: TRBV5-4; clone size: -; D gene: TRBD2; J gene: TRBJ2-7
CDR3 protein: CASSPRDRSNTEAFF; CDR3 DNA: TGTGCCAGCAGCCCCAGGGACAGATCAAACACTGAAGCTTTCTTT; V gene: TRBV3-1/TRBV3-2; clone size: -; D gene: TRBD1; J gene: TRBJ1-1
CDR3 protein: CATSIRQGGGELFF; CDR3 DNA: TGTGCCACCAGCATACGACAGGGAGGCGGGGAGCTGTTTTTT; V gene: TRBV15; clone size: few; D gene: -; J gene: TRBJ2-2
CDR3 protein: CASTQVVGPGNTQYF; CDR3 DNA: TGTGCCAGCACCCAAGTAGTAGGCCCCGGGAATACGCAGTATTTT; V gene: TRBV6-5; clone size: -; D gene: -; J gene: TRBJ2-3
CDR3 protein: CAWGAGSYEQYF; CDR3 DNA: TGTGCCTGGGGTGCAGGTTCCTACGAGCAGTACTTC; V gene: TRBV30; clone size: -; D gene: -; J gene: TRBJ2-7
CDR3 protein: CTSSQVDPGPLRDTEAFF; CDR3 DNA: TGCACCAGCAGCCAAGTGGATCCGGGGCCCCTTAGGGACACTGAAGCTTTCTTT; V gene: TRBV1; clone size: -; D gene: -; J gene: TRBJ1-1
CDR3 protein: CATSSSDRGDNEQFF; CDR3 DNA: TGTGCCACCAGCTCCTCGGACAGGGGGGACAATGAGCAGTTCTTC; V gene: TRBV15; clone size: -; D gene: TRBD1; J gene: TRBJ2-1
CDR3 protein: CASSLGTNTEAFF; CDR3 DNA: TGTGCCAGCTCGCTGGGGACCAACACTGAAGCTTTCTTT; V gene: TRBV18; clone size: large; D gene: -; J gene: TRBJ1-1
CDR3 protein: CASSGLTGDVGEKLFF; CDR3 DNA: TGTGCCAGTAGTGGGTTAACGGGCGACGTCGGAGAAAAACTGTTTTTT; V gene: TRBV19; clone size: -; D gene: -; J gene: TRBJ1-4
CDR3 protein: CASSQEEDSGRAEEQYF; CDR3 DNA: TGTGCCAGCAGCCAAGAAGAGGATAGCGGGAGGGCCGAGGAGCAGTACTTC; V gene: TRBV4-2; clone size: -; D gene: TRBD2; J gene: TRBJ2-7
CDR3 protein: CAWSPGLAGVGEQYF; CDR3 DNA: TGTGCCTGGAGCCCCGGACTAGCGGGAGTGGGCGAGCAGTACTTC; V gene: TRBV30; clone size: -; D gene: TRBD2; J gene: TRBJ2-7
CDR3 protein: CASSGFVGRSGNTIYF; CDR3 DNA: TGTGCCAGCAGTGGTTTTGTCGGGCGCTCTGGAAACACCATATATTTT; V gene: TRBV2; clone size: -; D gene: -; J gene: TRBJ1-3
CDR3 protein: CASSLDRVSYEQYF; CDR3 DNA: TGTGCCAGCAGCCTAGACAGGGTATCCTACGAGCAGTACTTC; V gene: TRBV7-2; clone size: -; D gene: TRBD1; J gene: TRBJ2-7
CDR3 protein: CASSDTHRGYNSPLHF; CDR3 DNA: TGTGCCAGCAGTGATACCCACAGGGGGTATAATTCACCCCTCCACTTT; V gene: TRBV2; clone size: -; D gene: TRBD1; J gene: TRBJ1-6
CDR3 protein: CASSLLGATNEKLFF; CDR3 DNA: TGTGCCAGCAGTTTATTGGGTGCTACTAATGAAAAACTGTTTTTT; V gene: TRBV28; clone size: -; D gene: -; J gene: TRBJ1-4
CDR3 protein: CASRRDSYGYTF; CDR3 DNA: TGCGCCAGCAGAAGGGACAGCTATGGCTACACCTTC; V gene: TRBV10-2; clone size: few; D gene: TRBD1; J gene: TRBJ1-2
CDR3 protein: CASSIGLTPPTYEQYF; CDR3 DNA: TGTGCCAGCAGCATAGGACTGACTCCACCCACTTACGAGCAGTACTTC; V gene: TRBV11-2; clone size: -; D gene: -; J gene: TRBJ2-7
CDR3 protein: CASSERQGGGETQYF; CDR3 DNA: TGTGCCAGCAGCGAGCGACAGGGGGGAGGAGAGACCCAGTACTTC; V gene: TRBV9; clone size: -; D gene: TRBD1; J gene: TRBJ2-5
CDR3 protein: CASSLGLASYNEQFF; CDR3 DNA: TGTGCCAGCAGCTTAGGACTAGCGTCCTACAATGAGCAGTTCTTC; V gene: TRBV7-3; clone size: -; D gene: TRBD2; J gene: TRBJ2-1
CDR3 protein: CASGVMEDEQFF; CDR3 DNA: TGCGCCAGCGGGGTTATGGAGGATGAGCAGTTCTTC; V gene: TRBV10-1; clone size: -; D gene: -; J gene: TRBJ2-1
CDR3 protein: CASSWSLGQGAGELFF; CDR3 DNA: TGTGCCAGCAGTTGGTCGCTTGGACAGGGGGCCGGGGAGCTGTTTTTT; V gene: TRBV6-5; clone size: -; D gene: TRBD1; J gene: TRBJ2-2
CDR3 protein: CASSFLTEAFF; CDR3 DNA: TGTGCCAGCAGCTTTCTTACTGAAGCTTTCTTT; V gene: TRBV12-3/TRBV12-4; clone size: -; D gene: -; J gene: TRBJ1-1
CDR3 protein: CSADTPGTQYF; CDR3 DNA: TGCAGTGCTGATACACCGGGGACCCAGTACTTC; V gene: TRBV20-1; clone size: once; D gene: -; J gene: TRBJ2-5
CDR3 protein: CASSYSSGTTGDTQYF; CDR3 DNA: TGTGCCAGCAGTTACTCGTCCGGGACCACTGGAGATACGCAGTATTTT; V gene: TRBV6-6; clone size: -; D gene: -; J gene: TRBJ2-3
CDR3 protein: CASSLAEGLGDTQYF; CDR3 DNA: TGCGCCAGCAGCTTGGCCGAGGGGCTTGGAGATACGCAGTATTTT; V gene: TRBV5-1; clone size: -; D gene: -; J gene: TRBJ2-3
CDR3 protein: CASSSRLGSSYNEQFF; CDR3 DNA: TGCGCCAGCAGTTCAAGGTTAGGCAGCTCCTACAATGAGCAGTTCTTC; V gene: TRBV5-1; clone size: -; D gene: -; J gene: TRBJ2-1
CDR3 protein: CASTDGATGNTEAFF; CDR3 DNA: TGTGCCAGCACCGACGGGGCCACAGGGAACACTGAAGCTTTCTTT; V gene: TRBV6-6; clone size: -; D gene: -; J gene: TRBJ1-1
CDR3 protein: CAIHGGGRGHYEQYF; CDR3 DNA: TGTGCCATCCATGGGGGGGGACGGGGCCACTACGAGCAGTACTTC; V gene: TRBV28; clone size: once; D gene: TRBD2; J gene: TRBJ2-7
CDR3 protein: CASSYSGQRNTEAFF; CDR3 DNA: TGTGCCAGCAGTTACTCGGGACAGCGGAACACTGAAGCTTTCTTT; V gene: TRBV6-5; clone size: -; D gene: TRBD1; J gene: TRBJ1-1
CDR3 protein: CASSQDTFATRSLDEQFF; CDR3 DNA: TGTGCCAGCAGCCAAGATACTTTTGCGACACGGTCTTTGGATGAGCAGTTCTTC; V gene: TRBV14; clone size: -; D gene: -; J gene: TRBJ2-1
CDR3 protein: CASSVAGGRSLYGYTF; CDR3 DNA: TGTGCCAGCAGCGTAGCGGGGGGACGGAGCCTCTATGGCTACACCTTC; V gene: TRBV9; clone size: -; D gene: -; J gene: TRBJ1-2
CDR3 protein: CASSQVQGPTDTQYF; CDR3 DNA: TGTGCCAGCAGCCAAGTTCAGGGCCCCACAGATACGCAGTATTTT; V gene: TRBV4-2; clone size: -; D gene: -; J gene: TRBJ2-3
CDR3 protein: CASSLNVNQPQHF; CDR3 DNA: TGTGCCAGCAGCTTAAACGTCAATCAGCCCCAGCATTTT; V gene: TRBV11-2; clone size: -; D gene: -; J gene: TRBJ1-5
CDR3 protein: CASSAGPRETQYF; CDR3 DNA: TGTGCCAGCAGCGCCGGGCCGCGGGAGACCCAGTACTTC; V gene: TRBV11-2; clone size: -; D gene: -; J gene: TRBJ2-5
CDR3 protein: CASSRTAGGYEQYF; CDR3 DNA: TGTGCCAGCAGTCGAACAGCGGGAGGATACGAGCAGTACTTC; V gene: TRBV28; clone size: -; D gene: TRBD2; J gene: TRBJ2-7
CDR3 protein: CASSRDWQFTDTQYF; CDR3 DNA: TGTGCCAGCAGCCGAGATTGGCAGTTCACAGATACGCAGTATTTT; V gene: TRBV5-5; clone size: -; D gene: -; J gene: TRBJ2-3
CDR3 protein: CASSLGRSLGNTEAFF; CDR3 DNA: TGCGCCAGCAGCTTGGGACGCTCCCTGGGGAACACTGAAGCTTTCTTT; V gene: TRBV5-1; clone size: -; D gene: -; J gene: TRBJ1-1
CDR3 protein: CASSEAAGLIAEAFF; CDR3 DNA: TGTGCCAGCAGTGAAGCAGCAGGGTTAATCGCTGAAGCTTTCTTT; V gene: TRBV6-1; clone size: -; D gene: -; J gene: TRBJ1-1
CDR3 protein: CASSDRKETQYF; CDR3 DNA: TGTGCCAGCAGTGACAGAAAAGAGACCCAGTACTTC; V gene: TRBV2; clone size: -; D gene: -; J gene: TRBJ2-5
CDR3 protein: CSPSDSGGLETQYF; CDR3 DNA: TGCAGCCCTAGTGATAGCGGGGGACTAGAGACCCAGTACTTC; V gene: TRBV20-1; clone size: few; D gene: TRBD2; J gene: TRBJ2-5
CDR3 protein: CASSVGQLNTEAFF; CDR3 DNA: TGTGCCAGCAGCGTGGGACAGCTGAACACTGAAGCTTTCTTT; V gene: TRBV5-4; clone size: few; D gene: TRBD1; J gene: TRBJ1-1
CDR3 protein: CASSIRQILHNEQFF; CDR3 DNA: TGTGCCAGTAGTATCCGTCAGATTCTCCACAATGAGCAGTTCTTC; V gene: TRBV19; clone size: -; D gene: -; J gene: TRBJ2-1
CDR3 protein: CASSLRSTSGREQETQYF; CDR3 DNA: TGTGCCAGCAGCCTAAGGTCGACTAGCGGGAGAGAGCAAGAGACCCAGTACTTC; V gene: TRBV7-9; clone size: -; D gene: TRBD2; J gene: TRBJ2-5
CDR3 protein: CASSLGRRSSYNEQFF; CDR3 DNA: TGCGCCAGCAGCTTGGGTCGCCGGAGCTCCTACAATGAGCAGTTCTTC; V gene: TRBV5-1; clone size: few; D gene: -; J gene: TRBJ2-1
CDR3 protein: CATSDTRGGGLFF; CDR3 DNA: TGTGCCACCAGTGACACCCGGGGGGGAGGGCTGTTTTTT; V gene: TRBV24-1; clone size: -; D gene: TRBD2; J gene: TRBJ2-2
CDR3 protein: CASSERYRATYEQYF; CDR3 DNA: TGTGCCAGCAGTGAAAGGTACAGGGCAACCTACGAGCAGTACTTC; V gene: TRBV6-1; clone size: once; D gene: -; J gene: TRBJ2-7
CDR3 protein: CASSKGPTQGLYGYTF; CDR3 DNA: TGTGCCAGTAGTAAGGGACCTACACAGGGGCTATATGGCTACACCTTC; V gene: TRBV19; clone size: once; D gene: TRBD1; J gene: TRBJ1-2